This T cell receptor (beta chain) was retrieved from a study of blood T cell repertoires in COVID-19. Study as a whole: T cells, B-cell-depleted T cells, or PBMCs provided the cDNA or gDNA that served as material.

This CDR3 comprises 13 residues. The V gene end was trimmed by 7 bases and the J gene end by 8 bases; junction bases not matched to a gene: 9. From germline, CDR1 is MNHEY and CDR2 SVGAGI. Profiled with immunoSEQ multiplex PCR; TCRdb holds only in-frame clones, not every one. The table lists roughly 38,000 clones, 70% to 80% of them singletons. The gene calls are TRBV6-5 and TRBJ1-2, with 8 bases fitting TRBD1. This TCR derives from a man in his sixties or seventies with active or convalescent COVID-19. The sample comprised peripheral blood. CDR3 bases: TGTGCCAGCACCTCAGACAGGGGAGGAGGCTACACCTTC. It codes for CASTSDRGGGYTF.